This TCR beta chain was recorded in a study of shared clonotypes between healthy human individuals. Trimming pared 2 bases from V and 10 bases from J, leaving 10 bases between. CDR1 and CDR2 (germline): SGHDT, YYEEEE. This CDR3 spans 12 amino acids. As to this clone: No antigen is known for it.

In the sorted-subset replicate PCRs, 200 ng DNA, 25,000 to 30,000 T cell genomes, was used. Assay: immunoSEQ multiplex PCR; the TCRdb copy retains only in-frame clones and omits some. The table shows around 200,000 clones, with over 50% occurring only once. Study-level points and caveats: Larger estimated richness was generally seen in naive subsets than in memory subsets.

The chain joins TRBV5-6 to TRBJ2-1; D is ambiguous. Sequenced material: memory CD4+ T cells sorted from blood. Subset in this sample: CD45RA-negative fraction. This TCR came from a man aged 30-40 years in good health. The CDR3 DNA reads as TGTGCCAGCAGCTTAGCAGTTGGGGAGCAGTTCTTC. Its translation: CASSLAVGEQFF.